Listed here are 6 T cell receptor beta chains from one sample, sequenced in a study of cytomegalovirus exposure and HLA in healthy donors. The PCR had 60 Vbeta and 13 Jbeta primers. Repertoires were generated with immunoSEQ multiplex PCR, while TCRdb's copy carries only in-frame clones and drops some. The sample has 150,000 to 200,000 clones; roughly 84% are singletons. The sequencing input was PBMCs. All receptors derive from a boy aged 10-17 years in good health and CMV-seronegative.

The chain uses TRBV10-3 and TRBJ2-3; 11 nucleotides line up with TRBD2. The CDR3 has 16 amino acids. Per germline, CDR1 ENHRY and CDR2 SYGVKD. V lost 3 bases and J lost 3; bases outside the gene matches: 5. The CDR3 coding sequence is TGTGCCATCAGTGAATCTACTAGCGGGGGTACAGATACGCAGTATTTT. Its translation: CAISESTSGGTDTQYF.

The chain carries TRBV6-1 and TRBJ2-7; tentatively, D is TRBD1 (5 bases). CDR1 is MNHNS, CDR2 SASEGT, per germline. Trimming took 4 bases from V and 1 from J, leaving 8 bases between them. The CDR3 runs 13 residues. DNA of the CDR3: TGTGCCAGCAGTGTGCAGGGATCCTACGAGCAGTACTTC. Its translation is CASSVQGSYEQYF.

CDR3 nucleotides: TGTGCCAGCAGCCCAAGCAACTTACCAGGGGCTAACATGAACACTGAAGCTTTCTTT. Translation: CASSPSNLPGANMNTEAFF. This chain connects TRBV7-3 to TRBJ1-1; possible D gene TRBD1, 6 bases. Between the trimmed V and J ends, which lost 5 bases and 0 bases, there was a span of 25 bases. Germline V gene sequence: CDR1 SGHTA, CDR2 FQGTGA. The CDR3 consists of 19 residues.

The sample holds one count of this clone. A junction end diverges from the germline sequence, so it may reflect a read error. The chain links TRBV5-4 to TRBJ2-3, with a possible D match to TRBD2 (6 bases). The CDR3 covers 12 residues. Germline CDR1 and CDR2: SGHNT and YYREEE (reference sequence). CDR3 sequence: CASSFSGGEVGF. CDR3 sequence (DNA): TGTGCCAGCAGCTTTTCCGGCGGGGAGGTTGGATTT.

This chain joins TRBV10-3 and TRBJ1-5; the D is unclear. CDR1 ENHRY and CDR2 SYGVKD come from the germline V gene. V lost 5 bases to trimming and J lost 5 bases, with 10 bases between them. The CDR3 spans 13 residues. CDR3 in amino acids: CAISSGWDQPQHF. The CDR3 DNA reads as TGTGCCATCAGTTCGGGGTGGGATCAGCCCCAGCATTTT.

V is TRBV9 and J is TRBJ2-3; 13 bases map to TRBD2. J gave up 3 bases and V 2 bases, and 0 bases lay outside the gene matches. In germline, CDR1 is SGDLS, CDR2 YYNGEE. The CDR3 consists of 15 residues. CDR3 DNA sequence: TGTGCCAGCAGCGTGACTAGCGGGGGGACAGATACGCAGTATTTT. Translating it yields CASSVTSGGTDTQYF.